This T cell receptor (beta chain) emerged from a study of identical twins. Regarding the study as a whole: The same donors were not followed; conclusions instead depended on cross-sectional statistical analysis.

Template switching added a universal primer binding site, and final cDNA carried unique molecular identifiers. TCRdb reprocessed the 5' RACE reads with MiXCR, giving one entry per CDR3 protein. The table lists approximately 1.8 million distinct CDR3 sequences, around 29% of them singletons. For this clonotype: Its antigen is undetermined.

Germline V CDR1 and CDR2: SGHRS, YFSETQ. The CDR3 totals 13 residues. Trimming removed 1 base at V and 6 bases at J, with 7 bases between. This rearrangement joins TRBV5-1 to TRBJ2-2, with D unresolved. The source is a newborn girl in good health. The sequenced sample was cord blood. CDR3 nucleotide sequence: TGCGCCAGCAGCTTGTCCCAGTCCGGGGAGCTGTTTTTT. Amino acid sequence: CASSLSQSGELFF. Variable domain in full (rest from reference TRBV5-1 and TRBJ2-2): KAGVTQTPRYLIKTRGQQVTLSCSPISGHRSVSWYQQTPGQGLQFLFEYFSETQRNKGNFPGRFSGRQFSNSRSEMNVSTLELGDSALYLCASSLSQSGELFFGEGSRLTVL.